This T cell receptor beta chain was obtained from a study of human T cells and chemical hapten exposure. Study in general: There were per-sample TCR yield variations, arising mainly from small pooled library volume differences.

Single cDNA molecules in the library carried unique molecular identifiers attached during preparation. Original processing notes: Per sample, the median was around 96,000 TCRs, with values from about 22,000 to 700,000. Each CDR3 protein gets one entry after TCRdb re-called the RACE reads with MiXCR. What appears here as the V and J calls and clone size reflects TCRdb's work, not the paper's. Here the sample spans fewer than 50,000 distinct CDR3 sequences, around 3.6% being singletons. Described time point: healthy volunteer bleed at 6 weeks. Whole blood that had not been fractionated was the source of extracted total RNA. Germline CDR1 reads KGHDR; CDR2 reads SFDVKD. V shed 4 bases and J shed 4 bases, with 11 bases lying between them. CDR3 size: 14 residues. This clonotype was found many times.

This receptor was identified in a human donor in good health. Some clones in this sample may be carry-over from other donors' samples. Sequenced sample: whole blood. V is TRBV24-1 and J is TRBJ2-3; the D is unclear. The CDR3 DNA sequence: TGTGCCACCAGTGACCCCGGTGGACCAGATACGCAGTATTTT. Encoded protein: CATSDPGGPDTQYF.